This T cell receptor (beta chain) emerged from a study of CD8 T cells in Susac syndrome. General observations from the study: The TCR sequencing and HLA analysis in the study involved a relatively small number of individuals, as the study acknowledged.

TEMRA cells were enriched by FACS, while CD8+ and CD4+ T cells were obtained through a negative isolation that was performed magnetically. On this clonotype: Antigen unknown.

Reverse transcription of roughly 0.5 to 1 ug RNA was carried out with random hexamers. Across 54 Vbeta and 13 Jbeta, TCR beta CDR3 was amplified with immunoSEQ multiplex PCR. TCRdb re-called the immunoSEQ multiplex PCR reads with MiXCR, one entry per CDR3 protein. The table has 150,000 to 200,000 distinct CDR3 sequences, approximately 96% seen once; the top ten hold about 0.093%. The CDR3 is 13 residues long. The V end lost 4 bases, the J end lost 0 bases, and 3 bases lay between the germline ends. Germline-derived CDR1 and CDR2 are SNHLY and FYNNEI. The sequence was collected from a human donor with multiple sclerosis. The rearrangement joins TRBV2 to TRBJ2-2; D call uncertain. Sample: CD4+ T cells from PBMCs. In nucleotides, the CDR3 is TGTGCCAGCAGTGGCCCGAACACCGGGGAGCTGTTTTTT. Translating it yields CASSGPNTGELFF.